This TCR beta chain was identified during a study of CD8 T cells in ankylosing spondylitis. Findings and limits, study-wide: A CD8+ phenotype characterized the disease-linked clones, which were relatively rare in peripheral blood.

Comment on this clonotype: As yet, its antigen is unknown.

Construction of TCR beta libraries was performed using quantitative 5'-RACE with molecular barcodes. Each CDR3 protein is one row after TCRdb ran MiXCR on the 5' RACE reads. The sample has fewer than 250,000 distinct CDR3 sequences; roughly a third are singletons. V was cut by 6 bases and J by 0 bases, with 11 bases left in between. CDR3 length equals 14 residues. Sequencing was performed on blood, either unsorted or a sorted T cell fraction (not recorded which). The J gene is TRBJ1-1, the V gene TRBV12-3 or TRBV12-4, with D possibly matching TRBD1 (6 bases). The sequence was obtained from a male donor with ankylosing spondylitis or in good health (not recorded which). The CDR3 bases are TGTGCCAGCAGGCCGACAGGTATGAACACTGAAGCTTTCTTT. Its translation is CASRPTGMNTEAFF.